These 26 T cell receptor beta chains were sequenced from one sample in a study of T cells after yellow fever vaccination. TCRdb passed the 5' RACE reads through MiXCR, listing each CDR3 protein once. The table shows 310,000 or so distinct CDR3 sequences, with around 3.6% occurring only once. The source was PBMCs, collected on the day of the yellow fever booster vaccination. These TCRs come from a man aged 18 to 29 who received the YFV17D yellow fever vaccine.

There are many counts of this clonotype. J is TRBJ1-2 and V is TRBV7-6; D gene uncertain. CDR3 length: 14 amino acids. V lost 5 bases, J lost 4 bases, and 14 bases lay in between. Germline CDR1 reads SGHVS; CDR2 reads FNYEAQ. CDR3 sequence reads: CASSVDGSLYGYTF. The DNA for the CDR3 is TGTGCCAGCAGCGTGGACGGGAGCCTCTATGGCTACACCTTC.

Ten or more counts support this clonotype. The chain recombines TRBV5-1 with TRBJ2-5; D unresolved. The CDR3 contains 15 residues. Trimming cost V 1 base and J 7 bases, with 17 bases left between them. The germline CDR1 and CDR2 sequences are SGHRS and YFSETQ. For the CDR3, the DNA is TGCGCCAGCAGCTTGCATGACCCACTTTGGGGGACCCAGTACTTC. Protein: CASSLHDPLWGTQYF.

This clonotype appeared many times. The V and J genes are TRBV5-1 and TRBJ2-3; no reliable D call. The germline V gene has CDR1 SGHRS and CDR2 YFSETQ. This CDR3 has 16 amino acids. V was pared by 1 base and J by 5 bases, with 17 bases between. The CDR3 protein is CASSLFRAGSEDTQYF. The DNA for the CDR3 is TGCGCCAGCAGCTTGTTCCGGGCAGGCAGTGAAGATACGCAGTATTTT. Full variable domain (remainder filled in from reference TRBV5-1 and TRBJ2-3): KAGVTQTPRYLIKTRGQQVTLSCSPISGHRSVSWYQQTPGQGLQFLFEYFSETQRNKGNFPGRFSGRQFSNSRSEMNVSTLELGDSALYLCASSLFRAGSEDTQYFGPGTRLTVL.

This clonotype was detected only a few times. The chain has TRBV5-4 and TRBJ2-6, with D perhaps given as TRBD1 or TRBD2 (5 bases each). The CDR3 loop spans 17 amino acids. Germline V gene sequence: CDR1 SGHNT, CDR2 YYREEE (reference sequence). Trimming left V 3 bases short and J 0 bases short, with 13 bases between. The CDR3 loop is CASSWGKGSSGANVLTF. CDR3 coding DNA: TGTGCCAGCAGCTGGGGAAAGGGGAGCTCTGGGGCCAACGTCCTGACTTTC.

DNA of the CDR3: TGTGCCAGCAGCTTCGTGGGCCCAGGAAGCACAGATACGCAGTATTTT. Amino acid sequence: CASSFVGPGSTDTQYF. The genes are TRBV7-2 and TRBJ2-3; D unclear. Trimming removed 3 bases at V and 0 bases at J, with 13 bases between. CDR1 SGHTA and CDR2 FQGNSA come from the germline V gene. CDR3 size: 16 residues.

Ten or more counts support this clonotype. The chain carries TRBV20-1 and TRBJ2-3; 11 nucleotides agree with TRBD2. The CDR3 runs to 14 residues. Germline values: CDR1 DFQATT, CDR2 SNEGSKA (reference sequence). J lost 6 bases, V lost 4 bases, and 6 bases had no gene match. The DNA for the CDR3 is TGCAGTGCTACCTATAGCGGGGGGGCGGATACGCAGTATTTT. It translates to CSATYSGGADTQYF.

This clonotype has at least ten counts. The chain carries TRBV4-3 and TRBJ2-5; D call uncertain. In germline, CDR1 is LGHNA, CDR2 YSLEER. This CDR3 contains 13 residues. V was cut by 0 bases and J by 5 bases, with 7 bases left in between. CDR3 protein: CASSQDRRETQYF. CDR3 in DNA: TGCGCCAGCAGCCAAGACCGAAGGGAGACCCAGTACTTC.

This clonotype was recorded a few times. The chain links TRBV7-9 to TRBJ2-7, with 9 bases that match TRBD1. After removal of 3 bases from V and 6 bases from J, the junction contained 6 bases not matched to a gene. This CDR3 comprises 14 residues. Germline CDR1 reads SEHNR; CDR2 reads FQNEAQ (reference sequence). CDR3 in amino acids: CASSFGQGISEQYF. The CDR3 DNA follows: TGTGCCAGCAGCTTTGGACAGGGGATCTCCGAGCAGTACTTC. Combining the CDR3 with reference TRBV7-9 and TRBJ2-7 gives the whole variable domain DTGVSQNPRHKITKRGQNVTFRCDPISEHNRLYWYRQTLGQGPEFLTYFQNEAQLEKSRLLSDRFSAERPKGSFSTLEIQRTEQGDSAMYLCASSFGQGISEQYFGPGTRLTVT.

The chain carries TRBV4-1 and TRBJ1-5; D ambiguous. Germline CDR1 and CDR2: MGHRA and YSYEKL. There are 19 residues in the CDR3. V was trimmed by 0 bases and J by 1 base, leaving 19 bases between them. The CDR3 DNA reads TGCGCCAGCAGCCAAGAGTTGAGGACCCTAAGGCGAAGCAATCAGCCCCAGCATTTT. It is translated as CASSQELRTLRRSNQPQHF.

The chain recombines TRBV6-6 with TRBJ2-1, with 10 bases fitting TRBD2. Germline-derived CDR1 and CDR2 are MNHNY and SVGAGI (reference sequence). This CDR3 spans 16 amino acids. J gave up 7 bases and V 4 bases, and 10 bases lay outside the gene matches. CDR3 coding DNA: TGTGCCAGCAGTTGGGGGAGCGGGGGGGCCGGTAATGAGCAGTTCTTC. This codes for CASSWGSGGAGNEQFF.

The table lists this clonotype with many counts. The rearrangement joins TRBV7-9 to TRBJ2-7, with a possible D match to TRBD1 (5 bases). Germline CDR1 SEHNR, CDR2 FQNEAQ (reference sequence). V lost 1 base to trimming and J lost 3 bases, with 7 bases between them. CDR3 length equals 13 residues. In nucleotides, the CDR3 is TGTGCCAGCAGCTTAGAGGGGTACTACGAGCAGTACTTC. Residues: CASSLEGYYEQYF.

This clonotype was seen repeatedly, ten times or more. The V call is TRBV7-9, the J call TRBJ2-1; D remains unclear. V was cut by 6 bases and J by 6 bases, with 6 bases left in between. CDR1 is SEHNR and CDR2 is FQNEAQ in the germline V gene (reference sequence). CDR3 length: 11 amino acids. This chain's CDR3 is CASRISNEQFF. The CDR3 DNA follows: TGTGCCAGCAGGATAAGCAATGAGCAGTTCTTC. The whole variable domain, remainder taken from reference TRBV7-9 and TRBJ2-1, is DTGVSQNPRHKITKRGQNVTFRCDPISEHNRLYWYRQTLGQGPEFLTYFQNEAQLEKSRLLSDRFSAERPKGSFSTLEIQRTEQGDSAMYLCASRISNEQFFGPGTRLTVL.

This clonotype has more than one count but fewer than ten. The chain recombines TRBV6-5 with TRBJ2-6; perhaps D is TRBD1 or TRBD2 (6 bases each). CDR1 and CDR2 (germline): MNHEY, SVGAGI. This CDR3 is built from 18 residues. V gave up 2 bases and J gave up 0 bases, with 14 bases separating them. CDR3: CASSYGGRGLSGANVLTF. The CDR3 nucleotides read TGTGCCAGCAGTTACGGGGGCAGGGGACTCTCTGGGGCCAACGTCCTGACTTTC.

This clonotype was counted ten times or more. The chain is built from TRBV5-1 and TRBJ1-1; D remains unclear. V was cut by 4 bases and J by 6 bases, with 16 bases left in between. The germline CDR1 and CDR2 sequences are SGHRS and YFSETQ. The CDR3 is 14 amino acids. This chain's CDR3 is CASSLQGGAAEAFF. The CDR3 region has the DNA TGCGCCAGCAGCCTGCAAGGTGGTGCGGCTGAAGCTTTCTTT.

This clonotype was detected a few times. This chain connects TRBV7-9 to TRBJ1-3; D uncertain. CDR3 size: 14 residues. V was trimmed by 4 bases and J by 6 bases, leaving 13 bases between them. From germline, CDR1 is SEHNR and CDR2 FQNEAQ (reference sequence). The CDR3 DNA is TGTGCCAGCAGCTCCGGACTAAGGGAAAACACCATATATTTT. Protein product: CASSSGLRENTIYF. The variable domain in full, completed from reference TRBV7-9 and TRBJ1-3, reads DTGVSQNPRHKITKRGQNVTFRCDPISEHNRLYWYRQTLGQGPEFLTYFQNEAQLEKSRLLSDRFSAERPKGSFSTLEIQRTEQGDSAMYLCASSSGLRENTIYFGEGSWLTVV.

This clonotype was observed at least ten times. The chain employs TRBV7-9 and TRBJ1-1; the D is unclear. CDR1 and CDR2 (germline): SEHNR, FQNEAQ (reference sequence). The CDR3 runs to 14 residues. Trimming took off 5 bases at V and 1 base at J, with 11 bases between the two ends. The CDR3 spells CASSGLAGNTEAFF. The CDR3, as DNA: TGTGCCAGCAGCGGACTAGCAGGGAACACTGAAGCTTTCTTT.

This clonotype was detected many times. The chain is built from TRBV7-9 and TRBJ2-1; TRBD1 matches at 7 bases. V was clipped by 6 bases and J by 10 bases; unmatched bases: 9. The germline V gene has CDR1 SEHNR and CDR2 FQNEAQ (reference sequence). The length of the CDR3 is 13 residues. The CDR3 sequence: CASSEQGYFEQFF. The DNA of the CDR3 is TGTGCCAGCAGTGAACAGGGGTATTTCGAGCAGTTCTTC.

This clonotype was counted only a few times. This chain connects TRBV12-3 or TRBV12-4 to TRBJ1-5, with 11 bases identical to TRBD1. Germline trimming cut 6 bases from V and 4 bases from J; bases unmatched to any gene: 5. CDR3 length: 15 amino acids. CDR3 in amino acids: CASSPGQGVNQPQHF. CDR3 nucleotide sequence: TGTGCCAGCAGCCCGGGACAGGGGGTGAATCAGCCCCAGCATTTT.

At least ten counts were recorded for this clonotype. The chain couples TRBV20-1 to TRBJ1-2; TRBD1 aligns across 8 bases. The germline V gene encodes CDR1 DFQATT and CDR2 SNEGSKA (reference sequence). The CDR3 has 14 amino acids. The trim removed 5 bases at V and 4 bases at J, leaving 9 bases unmatched. CDR3 residues: CSAREQGDFYGYTF. CDR3 DNA sequence: TGCAGTGCTCGGGAACAGGGGGACTTCTATGGCTACACCTTC.

This clonotype has at least ten counts. J is TRBJ2-3 and V is TRBV20-1; 10 bases line up with TRBD2. Germline V gene data show CDR1 as DFQATT and CDR2 as SNEGSKA (reference sequence). The CDR3 consists of 14 residues. J was trimmed by 0 bases and V by 6 bases; bases with no gene match: 3. In nucleotides, the CDR3 is TGCAGTGCATCTAGCGGGGGTAGCACAGATACGCAGTATTTT. Protein product: CSASSGGSTDTQYF.

Only a few counts were recorded for this clonotype. The rearrangement joins TRBV11-2 to TRBJ2-7, with TRBD2 matching over 12 bases. Germline values: CDR1 SGHAT, CDR2 FQNNGV. V lost 6 bases to trimming and J lost 3 bases; unmatched junction nucleotides: 3. The CDR3 sequence is 14 residues long. The CDR3 DNA sequence: TGTGCCAGCAGACTACTAGCGGGGGGCTACGAGCAGTACTTC. Its translation: CASRLLAGGYEQYF. The full variable domain, completed using reference TRBV11-2 and TRBJ2-7, is EAGVAQSPRYKIIEKRQSVAFWCNPISGHATLYWYQQILGQGPKLLIQFQNNGVVDDSQLPKDRFSAERLKGVDSTLKIQPAKLEDSAVYLCASRLLAGGYEQYFGPGTRLTVT.

The gene calls are TRBV5-1 and TRBJ2-1; 7 positions match TRBD2. Germline CDR1 reads SGHRS; CDR2 reads YFSETQ. The CDR3 sequence is 19 residues long. The ends lost 4 bases at V and 0 bases at J; junction bases unmatched: 16. The CDR3 DNA reads as TGCGCCAGCAGCCCCCGAGGTAGCGGGCTTACTAGCTCCTACAATGAGCAGTTCTTC. Translated: CASSPRGSGLTSSYNEQFF. The whole variable domain, filled in from reference TRBV5-1 and TRBJ2-1, reads KAGVTQTPRYLIKTRGQQVTLSCSPISGHRSVSWYQQTPGQGLQFLFEYFSETQRNKGNFPGRFSGRQFSNSRSEMNVSTLELGDSALYLCASSPRGSGLTSSYNEQFFGPGTRLTVL.

This clonotype has more than one count but fewer than ten. The chain links TRBV7-9 to TRBJ2-7; the D is unclear. Deletions cut 3 bases from V and 3 bases from J, with 15 bases between. This CDR3 is 15 amino acids long. The V gene's germline CDR1 is SEHNR and CDR2 FQNEAQ (reference sequence). For the CDR3, the DNA is TGTGCCAGCAGCTTTGGATATTCAGCTTTCTACGAGCAGTACGTC. The encoded protein is CASSFGYSAFYEQYV.

This clonotype occurred many times. The chain combines TRBV12-3 or TRBV12-4 with TRBJ1-1, with D uncertain. The CDR3 is 14 residues long. V shed 3 bases and J shed 1 base, with 9 bases lying between them. The CDR3 nucleotides are TGTGCCAGCAGTTTGGACCACGGGAACACTGAAGCTTTCTTT. It translates to CASSLDHGNTEAFF.

The chain joins TRBV20-1 to TRBJ1-5; possible D gene TRBD1, 5 bases. Germline-derived CDR1 and CDR2 are DFQATT and SNEGSKA (reference sequence). The CDR3 covers 11 residues. This chain's CDR3 is CSIQGDQPQHF. CDR3 sequence (DNA): TGCAGCATCCAGGGAGATCAGCCCCAGCATTTT.

This clonotype has at least ten counts. This chain uses TRBV27 with TRBJ2-5; 8 bases are a match to TRBD1. The CDR3 spans 14 residues. The germline CDR1 and CDR2 sequences are MNHEY and SMNVEV (reference sequence). Losses at the gene ends were 9 bases for V and 5 bases for J; bases not matched to a gene: 11. Written as DNA, the CDR3 is TGTGCCAGTCGGACGACAGGGGCTAAGGAGACCCAGTACTTC. This sequence encodes CASRTTGAKETQYF.